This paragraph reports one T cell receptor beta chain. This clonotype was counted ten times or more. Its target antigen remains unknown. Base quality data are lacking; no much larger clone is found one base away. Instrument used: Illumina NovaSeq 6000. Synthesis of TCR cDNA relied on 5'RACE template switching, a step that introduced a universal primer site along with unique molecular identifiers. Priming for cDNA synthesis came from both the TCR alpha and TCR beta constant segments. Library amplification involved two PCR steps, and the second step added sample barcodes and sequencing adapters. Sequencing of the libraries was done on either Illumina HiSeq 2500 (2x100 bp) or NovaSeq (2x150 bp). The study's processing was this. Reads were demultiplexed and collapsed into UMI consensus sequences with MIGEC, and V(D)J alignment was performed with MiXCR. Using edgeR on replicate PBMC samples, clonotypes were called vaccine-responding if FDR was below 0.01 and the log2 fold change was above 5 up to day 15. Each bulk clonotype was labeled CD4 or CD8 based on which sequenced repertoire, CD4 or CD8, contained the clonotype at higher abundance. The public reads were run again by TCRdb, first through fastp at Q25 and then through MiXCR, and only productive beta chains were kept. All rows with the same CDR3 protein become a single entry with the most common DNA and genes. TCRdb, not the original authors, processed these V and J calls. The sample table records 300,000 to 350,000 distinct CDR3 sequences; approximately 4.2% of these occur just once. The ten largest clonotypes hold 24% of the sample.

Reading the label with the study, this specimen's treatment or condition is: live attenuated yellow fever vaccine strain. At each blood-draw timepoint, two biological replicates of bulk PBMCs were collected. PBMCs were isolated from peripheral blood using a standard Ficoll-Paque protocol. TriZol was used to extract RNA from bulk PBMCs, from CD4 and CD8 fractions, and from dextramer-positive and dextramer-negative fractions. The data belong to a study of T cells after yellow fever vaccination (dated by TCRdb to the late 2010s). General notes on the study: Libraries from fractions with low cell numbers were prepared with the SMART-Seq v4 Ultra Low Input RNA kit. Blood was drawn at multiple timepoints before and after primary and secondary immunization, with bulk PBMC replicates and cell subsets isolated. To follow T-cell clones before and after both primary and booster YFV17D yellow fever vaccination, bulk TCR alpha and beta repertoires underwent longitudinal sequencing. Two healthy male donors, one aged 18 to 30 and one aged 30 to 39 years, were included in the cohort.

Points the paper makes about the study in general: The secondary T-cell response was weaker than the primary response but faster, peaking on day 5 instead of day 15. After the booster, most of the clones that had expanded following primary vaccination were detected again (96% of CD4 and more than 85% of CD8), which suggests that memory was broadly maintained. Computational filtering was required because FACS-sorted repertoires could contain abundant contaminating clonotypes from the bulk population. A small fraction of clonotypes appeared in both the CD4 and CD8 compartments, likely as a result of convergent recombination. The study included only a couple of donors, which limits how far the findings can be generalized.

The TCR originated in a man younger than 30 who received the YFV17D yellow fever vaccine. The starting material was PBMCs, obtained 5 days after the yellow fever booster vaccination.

The nucleotides read TGTGCCAGCAGCTTACTATCAGATACGCAGTATTTT. The translation is CASSLLSDTQYF. Rearrangement joined TRBV7-6 to TRBJ2-3; confidence is insufficient to name the D gene. The CDR3 has 12 amino acids, counting the end cysteine and phenylalanine. CDR3 DNA is the only sequence kept; it has 36 bases, read in frame from the first base. Deletion took 2 bases off V and 4 bases off J, with a span of 4 bases between the germline ends. Based on the germline V gene, the CDR1 and CDR2 sequences are SGHVS and FNYEAQ. The CDR3, completed at both ends by the reference TRBV7-6 and TRBJ2-3 genes, gives the full variable domain GAGVSQSPRYKVTKRGQDVALRCDPISGHVSLYWYRQALGQGPEFLTYFNYEAQQDKSGLPNDRFSAERPEGSISTLTIQRTEQRDSAMYRCASSLLSDTQYFGPGTRLTVL.